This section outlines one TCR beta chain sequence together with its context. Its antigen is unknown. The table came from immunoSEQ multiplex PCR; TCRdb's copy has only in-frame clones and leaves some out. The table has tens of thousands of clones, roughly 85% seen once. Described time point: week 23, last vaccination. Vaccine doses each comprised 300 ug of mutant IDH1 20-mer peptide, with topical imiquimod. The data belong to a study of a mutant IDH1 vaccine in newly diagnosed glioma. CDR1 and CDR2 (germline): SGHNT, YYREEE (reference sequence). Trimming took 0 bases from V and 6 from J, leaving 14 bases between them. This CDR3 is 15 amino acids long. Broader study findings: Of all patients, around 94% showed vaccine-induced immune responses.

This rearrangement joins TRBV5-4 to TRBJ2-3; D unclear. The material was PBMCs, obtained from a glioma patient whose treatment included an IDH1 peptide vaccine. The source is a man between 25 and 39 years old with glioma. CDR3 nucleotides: TGTGCCAGCAGCTTGGAACCGCCTGGATTGGATACGCAGTATTTT. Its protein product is CASSLEPPGLDTQYF.